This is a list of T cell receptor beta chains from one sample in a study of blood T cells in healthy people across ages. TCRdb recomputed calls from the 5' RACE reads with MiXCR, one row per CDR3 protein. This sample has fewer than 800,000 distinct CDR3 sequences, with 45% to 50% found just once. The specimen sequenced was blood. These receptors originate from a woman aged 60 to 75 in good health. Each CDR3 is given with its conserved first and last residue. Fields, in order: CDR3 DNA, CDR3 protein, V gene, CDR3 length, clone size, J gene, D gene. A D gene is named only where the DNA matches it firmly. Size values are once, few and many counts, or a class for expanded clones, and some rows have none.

DNA: TGTGCCAGCAGTTTAGTGGAGTCTACGCAGTATTTT
CDR3: CASSLVESTQYF
V: TRBV12-3/TRBV12-4
length: 12
size: few
J: TRBJ2-3
D: -

DNA: TGTGCCAGCAGCTCGGACACCGTGAACACTGAAGCTTTCTTT
CDR3: CASSSDTVNTEAFF
V: TRBV5-5
length: 14
size: -
J: TRBJ1-1
D: -

DNA: TGCAGCGTTGAAGATCAGGACAGGGGATCCGGCTACGAGCAGTACTTC
CDR3: CSVEDQDRGSGYEQYF
V: TRBV29-1
length: 16
size: many
J: TRBJ2-7
D: TRBD1

DNA: TGTGCCAGCCAGCCAGGGGGGCGGGAGATCGGCAATGAGCAGTTCTTC
CDR3: CASQPGGREIGNEQFF
V: TRBV2
length: 16
size: -
J: TRBJ2-1
D: -

DNA: TGCGCCAGCAGCCAGGGACAGAGCCTACGAGAGCAGTACTTC
CDR3: CASSQGQSLREQYF
V: TRBV5-1
length: 14
size: few
J: TRBJ2-5
D: TRBD1

DNA: TGTGCCAGCAGCTCCAGACAGGGTGGGAATGAGCAGTTCTTC
CDR3: CASSSRQGGNEQFF
V: TRBV7-9
length: 14
size: -
J: TRBJ2-1
D: TRBD1

DNA: TGTGTCAGCAGCTTAAACCCAGCCGCAGGGATTAATTCACCCCTCCACTTT
CDR3: CVSSLNPAAGINSPLHF
V: TRBV7-3
length: 17
size: -
J: TRBJ1-6
D: -

DNA: TGCAGTGCTAGAATGGACAGGCGGAACACTGAAGCTTTCTTT
CDR3: CSARMDRRNTEAFF
V: TRBV20-1
length: 14
size: -
J: TRBJ1-1
D: TRBD1

DNA: TGTGCCAGCAGTCTGGACCCAAATCGAGCCTACGAGCAGTACTTC
CDR3: CASSLDPNRAYEQYF
V: TRBV12-3/TRBV12-4
length: 15
size: -
J: TRBJ2-7
D: -

DNA: TGCAGCGCAAGGGGATTCGGTTTGAACACTGAAGCTTTCTTT
CDR3: CSARGFGLNTEAFF
V: TRBV29-1
length: 14
size: -
J: TRBJ1-1
D: -

DNA: TGTGCCAGCAGTTACAACATGGCGGGAGGGCCGATAAATGAGCAGTACTTC
CDR3: CASSYNMAGGPINEQYF
V: TRBV6-2/TRBV6-3
length: 17
size: once
J: TRBJ2-4
D: TRBD2

DNA: TGCGCCAGCAGCCGGAGAGGGCTAGCGGCCCCCCAGGATACGCAGTATTTT
CDR3: CASSRRGLAAPQDTQYF
V: TRBV4-1
length: 17
size: -
J: TRBJ2-3
D: TRBD2